The TCR beta chain described here comes from a study of early T cells in non-severe SARS-CoV-2 infection. Each CDR3 protein gets one entry after TCRdb re-called the 5' RACE reads with MiXCR. The sample yields over 50,000 distinct CDR3 sequences, 10% to 15% seen once. This clonotype was seen a few times. Trimming took 1 base from V and 4 from J, leaving 13 bases between them. The CDR3 is 16 residues long. Germline V lookup: CDR1 SGHNT, CDR2 YENEEA. This chain joins TRBV11-3 and TRBJ2-2, with TRBD2 as a possible D gene (7 bases). The sample consisted of whole blood. This TCR derives from an adult who was a healthcare worker with PCR-confirmed SARS-CoV-2 infection or an uninfected control (not recorded which). CDR3: CASSLVRGAGTGELFF. DNA for the CDR3: TGTGCCAGCAGCTTAGTCCGGGGGGCCGGCACCGGGGAGCTGTTTTTT.